This T cell receptor beta chain was obtained from a study of CD8 T cells in Susac syndrome. Overall study context: Five or six sequenced Susac syndrome patients had clinically active disease, while fewer than ten were in remission.

When the RNA was reverse transcribed, random hexamers were used with an input of about 0.5 to 1 ug. An immunoSEQ multiplex PCR amplified TCR beta CDR3 over 54 Vbeta and 13 Jbeta. TCRdb re-called the immunoSEQ multiplex PCR reads with MiXCR, one entry per CDR3 protein. The sample has around 170,000 distinct CDR3 sequences; approximately 94% are singletons. Germline V gives CDR1 GTSNPN, CDR2 SVGIG (reference sequence). Losses at the gene ends were 3 bases for V and 4 bases for J; bases not matched to a gene: 2. The length of the CDR3 is 12 residues. This chain links TRBV30 with TRBJ1-1; TRBD1 matches 7 bases. Material for sequencing was CD4+ T cells from PBMCs. The receptor was isolated from a human donor with Susac syndrome. The CDR3 here is CAWSPGGTEAFF. The CDR3 DNA reads as TGTGCCTGGAGCCCAGGGGGCACTGAAGCTTTCTTT.